The 30 T cell receptor beta chains listed next were all sequenced from one sample in a study of T-cell memory formation after mild COVID-19. TCRdb re-called the 5' RACE reads with MiXCR, one entry per CDR3 protein. The repertoire holds about 260,000 distinct CDR3 sequences, with 15% to 20% as singletons. Sequenced input: PBMCs or a T cell subset sorted from them (not recorded which). These receptors all come from a man younger than 35 who had mild COVID-19 (a few samples of this study predate the infection). Cell type and time point are not known.

The rearrangement links TRBV21-1 to TRBJ2-3; TRBD1 is taken as the D call from the table, unchecked against the DNA. TRBV21-1 is marked as a pseudogene. The CDR3 is made up of 15 amino acids. CDR3 region: CASRTGISSTDTQYF. The CDR3 DNA is TGTGCCAGCAGGACAGGGATTTCTAGCACAGATACGCAGTATTTT.

The J gene is TRBJ1-2, the V gene TRBV20-1; TRBD1 might be the D (5 bases). The CDR3 consists of 14 residues. Germline V lookup: CDR1 DFQATT, CDR2 SNEGSKA (reference sequence). V lost 0 bases and J lost 5, with 13 bases in between. The CDR3 reads CSARDGDGIYGYTF. The CDR3 DNA is TGCAGTGCTAGAGATGGGGACGGCATTTATGGCTACACCTTC.

This chain joins TRBV20-1 and TRBJ1-4, with D perhaps TRBD1 (5 bases). The CDR3 length is 14 residues. V was pared by 0 bases and J by 2 bases, with 7 bases between. Germline CDR1 DFQATT, CDR2 SNEGSKA (reference sequence). CDR3 bases: TGCAGTGCTAGAGACCGACAGACTAATGAAAAACTGTTTTTT. Translation: CSARDRQTNEKLFF.

This chain connects TRBV7-2 to TRBJ2-7; D remains unclear. Germline CDR1 SGHTA, CDR2 FQGNSA. This CDR3 is 15 amino acids long. V was clipped by 1 base and J by 4 bases, with 14 bases between them. The CDR3 coding sequence is TGTGCCAGCAGCTTAGTCGGCGGTCGTCAGTACGAGCAGTACTTC. It codes for CASSLVGGRQYEQYF. Complete variable domain (other parts from reference TRBV7-2 and TRBJ2-7): GAGVSQSPSNKVTEKGKDVELRCDPISGHTALYWYRQSLGQGLEFLIYFQGNSAPDKSGLPSDRFSAERTGGSVSTLTIQRTQQEDSAVYLCASSLVGGRQYEQYFGPGTRLTVT.

V usage is TRBV4-1 and J usage is TRBJ1-2, with D unclear. Germline V gene lookup returns CDR1 MGHRA and CDR2 YSYEKL. This CDR3 has 17 residues. V shed 0 bases and J shed 6 bases, with 20 bases lying between them. CDR3 sequence reads: CASSQDPGRLIFDGYTF. The CDR3 DNA reads as TGCGCCAGCAGCCAAGACCCAGGCAGACTTATTTTTGATGGCTACACCTTC.

This clonotype was observed a handful of times. V gene TRBV20-1 combines with J gene TRBJ2-7; D ambiguous. Trimming pared 6 bases from V and 4 bases from J, leaving 7 bases between. The CDR3 is made up of 10 amino acids. Germline CDR1 DFQATT, CDR2 SNEGSKA (reference sequence). The CDR3 sequence is CSAEMYEQYV. The CDR3 region has the DNA TGCAGTGCCGAGATGTACGAGCAGTACGTC.

The chain links TRBV2 to TRBJ2-7, with D possibly TRBD2 on 5 matching bases. Germline-derived CDR1 and CDR2 are SNHLY and FYNNEI. The V end was cut by 6 bases, the J end by 4 bases, with 7 bases between. CDR3 size: 11 residues. CDR3 residues: CASSDYYEQYF. CDR3 DNA: TGTGCCAGCAGCGACTATTACGAGCAGTACTTC.

This clonotype was counted ten times or more. This chain joins TRBV7-9 and TRBJ2-6; no reliable D call. With 5 bases removed from V and 4 bases from J, the gap between germline ends came to 6 bases. CDR1 SEHNR and CDR2 FQNEAQ come from the germline V gene (reference sequence). The CDR3 loop spans 13 amino acids. The CDR3 region has the DNA TGTGCCAGCAGCCTGGGAGGGGCCAACGTCCTGACTTTC. Its protein is CASSLGGANVLTF.

This clonotype occurred a few times. The chain couples TRBV7-2 to TRBJ1-5, with a tentative D call TRBD1 (5 bases). CDR1 SGHTA and CDR2 FQGNSA come from the germline V gene. V shed 1 base and J shed 0 bases, with 13 bases lying between them. The CDR3 contains 17 residues. CDR3 sequence: CASSLGQGAGSNQPQHF. DNA for the CDR3: TGTGCCAGCAGCTTAGGTCAGGGCGCTGGTAGCAATCAGCCCCAGCATTTT. Full variable domain (outside the CDR3, taken from reference TRBV7-2 and TRBJ1-5): GAGVSQSPSNKVTEKGKDVELRCDPISGHTALYWYRQSLGQGLEFLIYFQGNSAPDKSGLPSDRFSAERTGGSVSTLTIQRTQQEDSAVYLCASSLGQGAGSNQPQHFGDGTRLSIL.

The chain has TRBV7-6 and TRBJ2-4; 9 bases line up with TRBD1. The CDR3 is 16 residues long. V trimming: 5 bases; J trimming: 7 bases; junction bases outside the gene matches: 12. The germline V gene encodes CDR1 SGHVS and CDR2 FNYEAQ. The CDR3 spells CASSPGQGKSSNIQYF. CDR3 nucleotide sequence: TGTGCCAGCAGCCCTGGACAGGGGAAATCGTCGAACATTCAGTACTTC. Complete variable domain (other parts from reference TRBV7-6 and TRBJ2-4): GAGVSQSPRYKVTKRGQDVALRCDPISGHVSLYWYRQALGQGPEFLTYFNYEAQQDKSGLPNDRFSAERPEGSISTLTIQRTEQRDSAMYRCASSPGQGKSSNIQYFGAGTRLSVL.

This clonotype has a handful of counts. J is TRBJ2-3 and V is TRBV11-2; maybe TRBD2 (6 bases). CDR1 and CDR2 from the germline V gene are SGHAT and FQNNGV. The length of the CDR3 is 21 residues. V was trimmed by 3 bases and J by 2 bases, leaving 30 bases between them. CDR3 coding DNA: TGTGCCAGCAGCTTGGGGGGTGCCGGGACCCCGAACGCTCAAACCACAGATACGCAGTATTTT. Protein sequence: CASSLGGAGTPNAQTTDTQYF.

This clonotype was counted between two and nine times. The CDR3 is CASSRLDEAFF. As DNA, the CDR3 is TGTGCCAGCAGCCGCCTGGATGAAGCTTTCTTT. The chain has TRBV3-1 and TRBJ1-1; D gene ambiguous. This CDR3 is 11 amino acids long. Germline-derived CDR1 and CDR2 are LGHDT and YNNKEL (reference sequence). The germline V and J ends were trimmed by 4 bases and 7 bases, with 7 bases remaining between them.

V usage is TRBV15 and J usage is TRBJ1-4; a possible D gene is TRBD1 (6 bases). Germline loops: CDR1 LNHNV, CDR2 YYDKDF (reference sequence). This CDR3 region has 13 residues. Trimming took 5 bases from V and 8 from J, leaving 12 bases between them. The CDR3 bases are TGTGCCACCAGCGAAGGGACAAACGAAAAACTGTTTTTT. Translation: CATSEGTNEKLFF.

The rearrangement links TRBV18 to TRBJ2-1; 12 nucleotides align to TRBD2. The CDR3 runs to 15 residues. The V and J ends lost 4 bases and 7 bases, in that order; junction bases with no gene match: 5. Germline lookup yields CDR1 KGHSH and CDR2 LQKENI. The CDR3 region is CASSLSSGGENEQFF. Written as DNA, the CDR3 is TGTGCCAGCTCACTATCTAGCGGGGGGGAAAATGAGCAGTTCTTC.

The chain combines TRBV28 with TRBJ2-7, with TRBD1 matching over 8 bases. With V trimmed by 4 bases and J by 2 bases, 7 bases remained unmatched. Germline V lookup: CDR1 MDHEN, CDR2 SYDVKM. This CDR3 has 15 amino acids. The CDR3 nucleotides are TGTGCCAGCAGTTCCGGACAGGGTGGCCCCTACGAGCAGTACGTC. It is translated as CASSSGQGGPYEQYV.

This clonotype turned up a few times. J is TRBJ1-6 and V is TRBV6-1; 8 bases fit TRBD1. The CDR3 consists of 13 residues. CDR1 is MNHNS and CDR2 is SASEGT in the germline V gene. V was pared by 7 bases and J by 7 bases, with 3 bases of the junction left unmatched. The CDR3 region has the DNA TGTGCCAGCACCGGGACAGGCAATTCACCCCTCCACTTT. It translates to CASTGTGNSPLHF.

The chain links TRBV20-1 to TRBJ1-4; 9 positions agree with TRBD1. CDR1 and CDR2 from the germline V gene are DFQATT and SNEGSKA (reference sequence). Unmatched junction bases numbered 4, after V lost 3 bases and J lost 8 bases. CDR3 length equals 13 residues. Written as DNA, the CDR3 is TGCAGTGCTAGGAGGACAGGGGACGAAAAACTGTTTTTT. Protein product: CSARRTGDEKLFF.

This clonotype was picked up a small number of times. The CDR3 loop reads CASSPSPPGAGYNEQFF. The CDR3 coding sequence is TGTGCCAGCTCACCATCCCCCCCGGGGGCCGGCTACAATGAGCAGTTCTTC. The V and J genes are TRBV18 and TRBJ2-1; D tentatively fits TRBD1 or TRBD2 (6 bases each). This CDR3 is built from 17 residues. The V end lost 2 bases, the J end lost 3 bases, and 17 bases lay between the germline ends. Germline assignment: CDR1 KGHSH and CDR2 LQKENI.

This chain joins TRBV10-3 and TRBJ2-5; 8 bases are a match to TRBD1. V dropped 4 bases and J dropped 2; count of bases not matched to a gene: 6. Germline V gives CDR1 ENHRY, CDR2 SYGVKD. The CDR3 length is 15 residues. The CDR3 loop reads CAISARGQGQETQYF. The CDR3 DNA reads as TGTGCCATCAGTGCCAGGGGGCAGGGACAAGAGACCCAGTACTTC.

The table lists this clonotype with many counts. The chain couples TRBV4-1 to TRBJ2-3; 9 bases line up with TRBD2. The trim removed 0 bases at V and 2 bases at J, leaving 6 bases unmatched. This CDR3 comprises 17 residues. Germline V gives CDR1 MGHRA, CDR2 YSYEKL. CDR3 bases: TGCGCCAGCAGCCAAGATTACACTAGCGGGTTCACAGATACGCAGTATTTT. Amino acids: CASSQDYTSGFTDTQYF.

Only a few counts were recorded for this clonotype. The rearrangement joins TRBV20-1 to TRBJ2-1; D is undetermined. Germline CDR1 is DFQATT and CDR2 is SNEGSKA (reference sequence). The CDR3 loop spans 11 amino acids. Trimming removed 2 bases from V and 4 bases from J, with 3 bases in between. The CDR3 loop is CSARQYNEQFF. The DNA of the CDR3 is TGCAGTGCTAGACAGTACAATGAGCAGTTCTTC.

This clonotype was picked up a small number of times. V gene TRBV5-5 combines with J gene TRBJ2-7; D is undetermined. V was shortened by 0 bases and J by 2 bases, with 9 bases between the two germline ends. The CDR3 covers 14 residues. Germline V lookup: CDR1 SGHKS, CDR2 YYEKEE (reference sequence). This CDR3 is CASSLGGFAYEQYV. Here the CDR3 DNA reads TGTGCCAGCAGCTTGGGTGGGTTCGCCTACGAGCAGTACGTC.

This chain uses TRBV20-1 with TRBJ2-5; TRBD2 matches 8 bases. This CDR3 spans 17 amino acids. In germline, CDR1 is DFQATT, CDR2 SNEGSKA (reference sequence). J lost 1 base, V lost 1 base, and 11 bases had no gene match. CDR3 nucleotides: TGCAGTGCTAGAGGCCCGGGGGCTAGCGGGCCCCAAGAGACCCAGTACTTC. Translating it yields CSARGPGASGPQETQYF.

The V and J genes are TRBV11-2 and TRBJ2-3; D perhaps matches TRBD2 (6 bases). The V gene's germline CDR1 is SGHAT and CDR2 FQNNGV. V was pared by 7 bases and J by 3 bases, with 11 bases between. This CDR3 contains 13 residues. CDR3 coding DNA: TGTGCCAGCAAGGAGGGTGCTACAGATACGCAGTATTTT. Its protein product is CASKEGATDTQYF.

This chain links TRBV12-3 or TRBV12-4 with TRBJ2-7; the D is unclear. The V end was cut by 3 bases, the J end by 2 bases, with 8 bases between. The CDR3 spans 13 residues. The CDR3 is CASSFGLPYEQYV. CDR3 DNA: TGTGCCAGCAGTTTCGGCCTTCCCTACGAGCAGTACGTC.

The genes are TRBV7-2 and TRBJ2-3; TRBD2 matches at 11 bases. There are 18 residues in the CDR3. CDR1 SGHTA and CDR2 FQGNSA come from the germline V gene. The junction had 8 bases not matched to a gene; V was cut back by 1 base and J by 2 bases. The CDR3 bases are TGTGCCAGCAGCTTAGGCTCGCTAGCGGGGGGATTCACAGATACGCAGTATTTT. Its translation: CASSLGSLAGGFTDTQYF.

This clonotype showed up just a few times. The chain employs TRBV21-1 and TRBJ2-4; TRBD2 is the table's D call, not checked against the DNA. TRBV21-1 is noted as a pseudogene. The CDR3 contains 17 residues. CDR3 sequence: CASSKMGNRRGKNIQYF. CDR3 DNA: TGTGCCAGCAGCAAAATGGGGAATAGGAGGGGCAAAAACATTCAGTACTTC.

V gene TRBV6-6 combines with J gene TRBJ2-7, with TRBD1 matching over 11 bases. The germline V gene has CDR1 MNHNY and CDR2 SVGAGI (reference sequence). This CDR3 is 14 amino acids long. V shed 6 bases, J shed 7 bases, and the junction held 8 bases outside the gene matches. The CDR3 bases are TGTGCCAGCAGCCACACGGACAGGGGGCTTGAGCAGTACTTC. Amino acids: CASSHTDRGLEQYF.

At least ten counts were recorded for this clonotype. CDR3 protein: CASSRLAGYNEQFF. DNA for the CDR3: TGTGCCAGCAGTCGGCTAGCGGGCTACAATGAGCAGTTCTTC. V is TRBV25-1 and J is TRBJ2-1; 8 bases match TRBD2. CDR1 and CDR2 (germline): MGHDK, SYGVNS. V was pared by 5 bases and J by 3 bases, with 3 bases of the junction left unmatched. This CDR3 has 14 amino acids.

The V call is TRBV7-6, the J call TRBJ2-5; D gene uncertain. The CDR3 is 15 residues long. Germline lookup yields CDR1 SGHVS and CDR2 FNYEAQ. V was cut by 1 base and J by 7 bases, with 16 bases left in between. CDR3: CASSLGSGPPRTQYF. The CDR3 nucleotides read TGTGCCAGCAGCTTAGGGTCCGGCCCTCCGAGGACCCAGTACTTC.